What follows are 19 T cell receptor beta chains derived from one specimen sequenced in a study of T cells in Graves' hyperthyroidism and ophthalmopathy. Amplified TCR beta CDR3 regions came from RNA transcripts. HTBI primers drove first-round RT-PCR of the TCR CDR3. Each CDR3 protein gets one entry after TCRdb re-called the multiplex PCR reads with MiXCR. Of about 700,000 distinct CDR3 sequences listed, approximately 15% are singletons. Sequenced: blood. The receptors stem from a woman aged 18-29 years with Graves' hyperthyroidism.

The chain joins TRBV6-1 to TRBJ2-7, with TRBD2 identical over 7 bases. V was pared by 8 bases and J by 3 bases, with 10 bases of the junction left unmatched. This CDR3 region has 14 residues. Germline CDR1 MNHNS, CDR2 SASEGT. CDR3 protein: CASGTTSEGYEQYF. In DNA form, the CDR3 reads TGTGCCAGCGGTACTACTAGCGAAGGCTACGAGCAGTACTTC.

This clonotype showed up many times. The V call is TRBV11-2, the J call TRBJ2-7; 8 nucleotides match TRBD2. V shed 5 bases and J 0 bases; nucleotides not matched to a gene: 9. The CDR3 extends over 16 amino acids. In germline, CDR1 is SGHAT, CDR2 FQNNGV. CDR3 DNA: TGTGCCAGCAGCCGGGGGGGCCCTAGGAGCTCCTACGAGCAGTACTTC. This sequence encodes CASSRGGPRSSYEQYF.

In its sample, this clonotype was seen many times. The V gene is TRBV20-1, the J gene TRBJ2-5, with 10 positions matching TRBD2. The trim removed 7 bases at V and 5 bases at J, leaving 4 bases unmatched. The CDR3 is 12 residues long. Germline values: CDR1 DFQATT, CDR2 SNEGSKA (reference sequence). The CDR3 loop reads CSVSGLAETQYF. The DNA of the CDR3 is TGCAGTGTATCGGGACTAGCGGAGACCCAGTACTTC.

This sequence joins TRBV7-2 and TRBJ2-1; no definite D call. The CDR3 covers 15 residues. The germline V and J ends were trimmed by 4 bases and 0 bases, with 10 bases remaining between them. The germline V gene encodes CDR1 SGHTA and CDR2 FQGNSA. The CDR3 loop reads CASSYALSSYNEQFF. The CDR3 nucleotides are TGTGCCAGCAGCTACGCACTGAGCTCCTACAATGAGCAGTTCTTC. Variable domain in full (rest from reference TRBV7-2 and TRBJ2-1): GAGVSQSPSNKVTEKGKDVELRCDPISGHTALYWYRQSLGQGLEFLIYFQGNSAPDKSGLPSDRFSAERTGGSVSTLTIQRTQQEDSAVYLCASSYALSSYNEQFFGPGTRLTVL.

The sample holds many counts of this clonotype. CDR3 residues: CASSRTLAYEQYF. The CDR3 DNA is TGTGCCAGCAGTCGGACACTAGCCTACGAGCAGTACTTC. The chain couples TRBV12-3 or TRBV12-4 to TRBJ2-7, with D perhaps TRBD1 or TRBD2 (5 bases each). The CDR3 length is 13 residues. Trimming shortened V by 5 bases and J by 2 bases, and 10 bases separated the two germline ends.

In this sample, this clonotype turned up many times. J is TRBJ2-1 and V is TRBV12-3 or TRBV12-4; 11 bases align to TRBD2. The CDR3 runs 14 residues. The junction had 4 bases not matched to a gene; V was cut back by 6 bases and J by 6 bases. This chain's CDR3 is CASSFSGRGNEQFF. The CDR3 DNA reads TGTGCCAGCAGCTTTAGCGGGAGGGGCAATGAGCAGTTCTTC.

This clonotype has a count of ten or more. This chain joins TRBV7-9 and TRBJ2-7; D not resolved. Trimming removed 5 bases at V and 6 bases at J, with 11 bases between. CDR3 length equals 12 residues. From germline, CDR1 is SEHNR and CDR2 FQNEAQ (reference sequence). Written as DNA, the CDR3 is TGTGCCAGCAGCGAAGGCCCCCTCGAGCAGTACTTC. It specifies CASSEGPLEQYF.

This clonotype was recorded at least ten times. The rearrangement uses TRBV7-9 and TRBJ1-4; 7 positions match TRBD1. V gave up 5 bases and J gave up 8 bases; unmatched junction bases: 11. The CDR3 has 15 residues. Germline values: CDR1 SEHNR, CDR2 FQNEAQ (reference sequence). The CDR3 DNA reads TGTGCCAGCAGCCGGACAGGACCCGACGCGGAAAAACTGTTTTTT. Protein sequence: CASSRTGPDAEKLFF.

This clonotype has just a few counts. The genes are TRBV24-1 and TRBJ2-1, with a tentative D call TRBD2 (6 bases). V lost 3 bases and J 3 bases, leaving 11 bases between the germline ends. Germline CDR1 KGHDR, CDR2 SFDVKD. CDR3 size: 15 residues. The CDR3 loop reads CATSDAVADYNEQFF. CDR3 nucleotides: TGTGCCACCAGTGATGCCGTAGCGGACTACAATGAGCAGTTCTTC.

This clonotype was seen many times. The chain joins TRBV5-1 to TRBJ2-7; D is perhaps TRBD1 (6 bases). The germline CDR1 and CDR2 sequences are SGHRS and YFSETQ. This CDR3 contains 15 residues. V lost 2 bases, J lost 4 bases, and 16 bases lay in between. The CDR3 region has the DNA TGCGCCAGCAGCTTTAGGCAGGGGCCCACTTACGAGCAGTACTTC. Protein sequence: CASSFRQGPTYEQYF.

This clonotype was detected many times. This sequence joins TRBV27 and TRBJ2-1, with 8 bases aligning to TRBD2. V shed 5 bases and J 10 bases; nucleotides not matched to a gene: 4. This CDR3 spans 12 amino acids. From germline, CDR1 is MNHEY and CDR2 SMNVEV (reference sequence). CDR3: CASSGPSGEQFF. The CDR3 DNA reads as TGTGCCAGCAGTGGGCCTAGCGGGGAGCAGTTCTTC.

In this sample, this clonotype turned up a few times. CDR3 residues: CASSLAGGGTGYNEQFF. CDR3 nucleotides: TGTGCCAGCAGCTTAGCGGGAGGAGGTACAGGTTACAATGAGCAGTTCTTC. The chain has TRBV5-4 and TRBJ2-1; 9 nucleotides align to TRBD2. The CDR3 has 17 amino acids. V trimming: 2 bases; J trimming: 4 bases; junction bases outside the gene matches: 10. Germline V gene lookup returns CDR1 SGHNT and CDR2 YYREEE (reference sequence).

This chain joins TRBV6-1 and TRBJ2-7; 7 bases are a match to TRBD2. The V segment lost 0 bases and the J segment 6 bases; nucleotides outside the gene matches: 17. The germline gives CDR1 MNHNS, CDR2 SASEGT. CDR3 length: 18 amino acids. CDR3 amino acids: CASSEADGASGPPIEQYF. The DNA for the CDR3 is TGTGCCAGCAGTGAAGCCGACGGAGCTAGCGGCCCCCCTATCGAGCAGTACTTC.

The sample holds a few counts of this clonotype. The J gene is TRBJ1-4, the V gene TRBV5-1, with D hard to call. Trimming removed 0 bases at V and 5 bases at J, with 11 bases between. Germline values: CDR1 SGHRS, CDR2 YFSETQ. This CDR3 comprises 15 residues. CDR3 residues: CASSLARGLNEKLFF. The CDR3, as DNA: TGCGCCAGCAGCTTGGCCAGAGGTCTAAATGAAAAACTGTTTTTT.

This clonotype came up a few times. The chain is built from TRBV5-1 and TRBJ1-5, with a weak D call TRBD1 (5 bases). The length of the CDR3 is 18 residues. The V gene lost 1 base and the J gene lost 0 bases, with 17 bases spanning the gap. CDR1 SGHRS and CDR2 YFSETQ come from the germline V gene. The CDR3, as DNA: TGCGCCAGCAGCTTGCGGGGGGGGGGACCTTATAGCAATCAGCCCCAGCATTTT. It encodes CASSLRGGGPYSNQPQHF.

There are many counts of this clonotype. J is TRBJ2-5 and V is TRBV7-2; 14 nucleotides line up with TRBD2. This CDR3 spans 17 amino acids. Germline CDR1 and CDR2: SGHTA and FQGNSA. V was clipped by 5 bases and J by 9 bases; unmatched bases: 14. The CDR3 sequence is CASSPWTSGRRGSAQYF. As DNA, the CDR3 is TGTGCCAGCAGCCCCTGGACTAGCGGGAGGAGGGGGTCGGCCCAGTACTTC.

CDR3 loop: CASSPPPPGQGPYGYTF. CDR3 sequence (DNA): TGTGCCAGCAGCCCCCCCCCCCCGGGACAGGGCCCCTATGGCTACACCTTC. The chain joins TRBV9 to TRBJ1-2, with TRBD1 identical over 9 bases. Germline assignment: CDR1 SGDLS and CDR2 YYNGEE. V shed 4 bases and J 4 bases; nucleotides not matched to a gene: 14. The length of the CDR3 is 17 residues.

This clonotype was observed many times. The chain recombines TRBV5-1 with TRBJ2-1; TRBD1 is a possible D gene (5 bases). CDR3 length: 13 residues. Germline V lookup: CDR1 SGHRS, CDR2 YFSETQ. V lost 1 base and J lost 7, with 9 bases in between. CDR3 sequence: CASSLQGLNEQFF. The DNA of the CDR3 is TGCGCCAGCAGCTTGCAGGGTCTGAATGAGCAGTTCTTC.

This clonotype was counted ten times or more. This sequence joins TRBV11-3 and TRBJ1-1; TRBD1 matches at 7 bases. Trimming cost V 5 bases and J 0 bases; bases outside gene matches: 12. The CDR3 has 17 residues. Germline V gives CDR1 SGHNT, CDR2 YENEEA. CDR3 DNA sequence: TGTGCCAGCAGCCGCCCTTACCAGGACAGGCTGAACACTGAAGCTTTCTTT. Amino acids: CASSRPYQDRLNTEAFF.